The 20 T cell receptor beta chains in this list originate from one sample, sequenced in a study of identical twins. MiXCR was run by TCRdb on the 5' RACE reads, yielding one entry per CDR3 protein. Of 450,000 or so distinct CDR3 sequences listed, more than 20% are singletons. These data were also reused for a study on T cells expressing NK-cell markers.

The source material was CD4+ T cells sorted from blood. These receptors came from a woman younger than 35 in good health.

This chain joins TRBV12-3 or TRBV12-4 and TRBJ2-3; D not certain. The ends were cut back, 10 bases at V and 2 bases at J, with 13 bases in the middle. The CDR3 is made up of 13 amino acids. CDR3 protein: CATGPGLTDTQYF. The CDR3 region has the DNA TGTGCCACCGGCCCTGGCCTCACAGATACGCAGTATTTT.

This chain uses TRBV5-1 with TRBJ1-1; tentative D call: TRBD1 (5 bases). The germline V gene encodes CDR1 SGHRS and CDR2 YFSETQ. V lost 4 bases to trimming and J lost 6 bases, with 13 bases between them. The CDR3 runs 13 residues. This chain's CDR3 is CASSTPGSSEAFF. As DNA, the CDR3 is TGCGCCAGCAGCACTCCAGGGTCTTCTGAAGCTTTCTTT.

This chain links TRBV6-2 or TRBV6-3 with TRBJ2-7; D gene unclear. Trimming pared 2 bases from V and 5 bases from J, leaving 7 bases between. The germline V gene has CDR1 MNHEY and CDR2 SVGEGT. The CDR3 length is 12 residues. The CDR3 loop is CASSYPPNEQYF. CDR3 bases: TGTGCCAGCAGTTACCCTCCGAACGAGCAGTACTTC.

A few counts support this clonotype. This chain connects TRBV3-1 to TRBJ2-7; the match to TRBD2 covers 7 bases. Trimming cost V 0 bases and J 2 bases; bases outside gene matches: 1. The CDR3 has 14 amino acids. From germline, CDR1 is LGHDT and CDR2 YNNKEL (reference sequence). The CDR3 here is CASSQDGGAYEQYF. As DNA, the CDR3 is TGTGCCAGCAGCCAAGATGGGGGGGCCTACGAGCAGTACTTC.

The rearrangement links TRBV7-2 to TRBJ1-6; D may be TRBD1 (6 bases). Germline V gene data show CDR1 as SGHTA and CDR2 as FQGNSA. The CDR3 spans 13 residues. V was cut by 7 bases and J by 8 bases, with 12 bases left in between. The CDR3 nucleotides read TGTGCCAGCACTAACAGGGAGCATTCACCCCTCCACTTT. Its protein product is CASTNREHSPLHF.

This chain links TRBV20-1 with TRBJ1-2; D is undetermined. The V gene's germline CDR1 is DFQATT and CDR2 SNEGSKA (reference sequence). The ends were cut back, 6 bases at V and 8 bases at J, with 22 bases in the middle. The CDR3 totals 14 residues. The CDR3 DNA sequence: TGCAGTGCCCAGCCCCCGAGCATGTGGGGAGGCTACACCTTC. As protein: CSAQPPSMWGGYTF.

The genes are TRBV7-2 and TRBJ1-3; tentative D call: TRBD1 (6 bases). This CDR3 region has 15 residues. Germline V gene sequence: CDR1 SGHTA, CDR2 FQGNSA. The V end lost 4 bases, the J end lost 3 bases, and 13 bases lay between the germline ends. CDR3 DNA: TGTGCCAGCAGCTGGGGGGCAGCTGGTGGAAACACCATATATTTT. Residues: CASSWGAAGGNTIYF.

In its sample, this clonotype was seen a few times. The CDR3 nucleotides read TGTGCCAGCAGCTTAGAACAGCAAAAACTGTTTTTT. This gives the protein CASSLEQQKLFF. The chain combines TRBV7-8 with TRBJ1-4; no firm D call. The CDR3 is 12 residues long. Germline-derived CDR1 and CDR2 are SGHVS and FQNEAQ. Trimming stripped 1 base from V and 9 bases from J, with 6 bases between.

This clonotype has a count of ten or more. V gene TRBV29-1 combines with J gene TRBJ1-4; maybe TRBD1 (5 bases). V was clipped by 6 bases and J by 14 bases, with 16 bases between them. Looked up from germline, CDR1 is SQVTM and CDR2 is ANQGSEA. CDR3 size: 11 residues. The CDR3 region has the DNA TGCAGCGTAACAAAGGGGCGAGGGCTGTTTTTT. Translation: CSVTKGRGLFF. The whole variable domain, remainder taken from reference TRBV29-1 and TRBJ1-4, is SAVISQKPSRDICQRGTSLTIQCQVDSQVTMMFWYRQQPGQSLTLIATANQGSEATYESGFVIDKFPISRPNLTFSTLTVSNMSPEDSSIYLCSVTKGRGLFFGSGTQLSVL.

Written as DNA, the CDR3 is TGCGCCAGCAGCGCAGGCATAGCGGGAGCAATAGATACGCAGTATTTT. Encoded protein: CASSAGIAGAIDTQYF. The genes are TRBV5-1 and TRBJ2-3; 9 positions agree with TRBD2. Trimming removed 4 bases from V and 5 bases from J; junction bases left unmatched: 11. CDR1 SGHRS and CDR2 YFSETQ come from the germline V gene. This CDR3 region has 16 residues.

This clonotype was seen many times. This chain links TRBV20-1 with TRBJ1-1, with no clear D. V was clipped by 2 bases and J by 1 base, with 11 bases between them. The CDR3 covers 14 residues. In germline, CDR1 is DFQATT, CDR2 SNEGSKA (reference sequence). CDR3 protein: CSARSAPPNTEAFF. CDR3 nucleotides: TGCAGTGCTAGATCCGCACCACCGAACACTGAAGCTTTCTTT.

The chain joins TRBV5-1 to TRBJ2-3; 10 bases are shared with TRBD2. The CDR3 consists of 16 residues. With V trimmed by 4 bases and J by 2 bases, 7 bases remained unmatched. CDR1 and CDR2 from the germline V gene are SGHRS and YFSETQ. CDR3 region: CASSPLLAGTTDTQYF. The CDR3 region has the DNA TGCGCCAGCAGCCCCCTACTAGCGGGAACCACAGATACGCAGTATTTT.

The V gene is TRBV3-1, the J gene TRBJ1-1; 7 bases are a match to TRBD1. There are 14 residues in the CDR3. The J segment lost 10 bases and the V segment lost 4 bases, leaving 12 bases of the junction unmatched. Germline V lookup: CDR1 LGHDT, CDR2 YNNKEL (reference sequence). The CDR3 DNA follows: TGTGCCAGCAGCCCCACGAGTACAGGGGTTGGAGCTTTCTTT. Translated: CASSPTSTGVGAFF.

The chain recombines TRBV3-1 with TRBJ2-4, with D tentatively TRBD1 or TRBD2 (5 bases each). CDR1 and CDR2 from the germline V gene are LGHDT and YNNKEL (reference sequence). Trimming shortened V by 2 bases and J by 9 bases, and 11 bases separated the two germline ends. This CDR3 is built from 13 residues. The CDR3 reads CASSQRGQGIQYF. CDR3 bases: TGTGCCAGCAGCCAACGGGGCCAGGGCATTCAGTACTTC.

The V gene is TRBV5-1, the J gene TRBJ2-2, with 11 bases aligning to TRBD2. The J segment lost 4 bases and the V segment lost 0 bases, leaving 11 bases of the junction unmatched. CDR1 and CDR2 (germline): SGHRS, YFSETQ. The CDR3 spans 19 residues. The CDR3 DNA sequence: TGCGCCAGCAGCTTGGGCGGACCCGGGACTAGCGGCAGCACCGGGGAGCTGTTTTTT. It codes for CASSLGGPGTSGSTGELFF.

The V and J genes are TRBV6-5 and TRBJ1-1; D gene uncertain. The V end lost 2 bases, the J end lost 1 base, and 8 bases lay between the germline ends. The germline CDR1 and CDR2 sequences are MNHEY and SVGAGI. This CDR3 has 14 amino acids. The CDR3 sequence: CASSYPETNTEAFF. The CDR3 DNA sequence: TGTGCCAGCAGTTACCCGGAGACGAACACTGAAGCTTTCTTT.

This clonotype was detected only a few times. The genes are TRBV20-1 and TRBJ2-7, with 8 bases matching TRBD1. CDR1 DFQATT and CDR2 SNEGSKA come from the germline V gene (reference sequence). The length of the CDR3 is 14 residues. J was trimmed by 0 bases and V by 4 bases; bases with no gene match: 5. The CDR3 protein is CSAIRDRFSYEQYF. Written as DNA, the CDR3 is TGCAGTGCTATCCGGGACAGGTTCTCCTACGAGCAGTACTTC.

This clonotype has more than one count but fewer than ten. This rearrangement joins TRBV4-3 to TRBJ2-1, with TRBD1 matching over 7 bases. V lost 0 bases and J lost 6; bases outside the gene matches: 5. This CDR3 comprises 15 residues. Germline V CDR1 and CDR2: LGHNA, YSLEER. CDR3 residues: CASSQDTQGSNEQFF. The DNA of the CDR3 is TGCGCCAGCAGCCAAGACACACAGGGGAGCAATGAGCAGTTCTTC.

This clonotype has a handful of counts. The V gene is TRBV2, the J gene TRBJ2-3, with 7 bases lining up with TRBD1. Unmatched junction bases numbered 16, after V lost 4 bases and J lost 15 bases. CDR1 SNHLY and CDR2 FYNNEI come from the germline V gene. The CDR3 length is 14 residues. This CDR3 reads CASSAQGLSFFHYF. DNA for the CDR3: TGTGCCAGCAGTGCACAGGGGCTTTCGTTTTTTCACTATTTT.

The chain uses TRBV7-7 and TRBJ2-1; a weak D match, TRBD2 (5 bases). The CDR3 extends over 13 amino acids. From germline, CDR1 is SSHAT and CDR2 FNYEAQ (reference sequence). V was shortened by 7 bases and J by 8 bases, with 15 bases between the two germline ends. CDR3 sequence (DNA): TGTGCCAGCACCTTGAGACCCGGGGATGAGCAGTTCTTC. It encodes CASTLRPGDEQFF.